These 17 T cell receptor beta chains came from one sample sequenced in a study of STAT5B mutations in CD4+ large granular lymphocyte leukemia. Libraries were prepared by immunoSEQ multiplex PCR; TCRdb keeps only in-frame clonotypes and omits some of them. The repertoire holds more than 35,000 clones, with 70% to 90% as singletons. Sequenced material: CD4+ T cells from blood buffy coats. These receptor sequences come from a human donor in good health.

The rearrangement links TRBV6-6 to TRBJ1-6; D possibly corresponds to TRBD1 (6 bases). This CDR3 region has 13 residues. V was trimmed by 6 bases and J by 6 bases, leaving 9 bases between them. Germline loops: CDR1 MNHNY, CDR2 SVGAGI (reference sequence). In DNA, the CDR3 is TGTGCCAGCAGCTTGGACAGTAATTCACCCCTCCACTTT. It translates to CASSLDSNSPLHF.

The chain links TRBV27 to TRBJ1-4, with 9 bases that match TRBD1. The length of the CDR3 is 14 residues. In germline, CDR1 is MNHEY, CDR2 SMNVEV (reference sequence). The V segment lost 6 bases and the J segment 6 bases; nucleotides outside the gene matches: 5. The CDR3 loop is CASSFRTGDEKLFF. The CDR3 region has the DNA TGTGCCAGCAGCTTCCGGACAGGGGATGAAAAACTGTTTTTT. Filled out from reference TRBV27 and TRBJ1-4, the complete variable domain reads EAQVTQNPRYLITVTGKKLTVTCSQNMNHEYMSWYRQDPGLGLRQIYYSMNVEVTDKGDVPEGYKVSRKEKRNFPLILESPSPNQTSLYFCASSFRTGDEKLFFGSGTQLSVL.

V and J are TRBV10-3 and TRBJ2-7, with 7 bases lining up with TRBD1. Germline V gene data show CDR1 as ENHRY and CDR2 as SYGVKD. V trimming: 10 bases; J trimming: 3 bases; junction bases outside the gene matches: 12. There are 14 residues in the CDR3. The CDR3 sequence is CATLNRDSSYEQYF. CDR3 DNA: TGTGCCACCTTAAACCGGGACAGCAGCTACGAGCAGTACTTC.

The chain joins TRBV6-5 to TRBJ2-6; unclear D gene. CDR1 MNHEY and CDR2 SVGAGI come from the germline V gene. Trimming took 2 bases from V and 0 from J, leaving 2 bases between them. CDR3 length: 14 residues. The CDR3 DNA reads TGTGCCAGCAGTTACAGCTCTGGGGCCAACGTCCTGACTTTC. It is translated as CASSYSSGANVLTF.

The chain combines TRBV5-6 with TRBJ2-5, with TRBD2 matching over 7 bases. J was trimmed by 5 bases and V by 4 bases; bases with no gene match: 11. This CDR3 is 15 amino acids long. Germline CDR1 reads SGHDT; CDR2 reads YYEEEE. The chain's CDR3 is CASSLGISSGETQYF. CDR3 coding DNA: TGTGCCAGCAGCCTGGGGATTTCTAGCGGCGAGACCCAGTACTTC.

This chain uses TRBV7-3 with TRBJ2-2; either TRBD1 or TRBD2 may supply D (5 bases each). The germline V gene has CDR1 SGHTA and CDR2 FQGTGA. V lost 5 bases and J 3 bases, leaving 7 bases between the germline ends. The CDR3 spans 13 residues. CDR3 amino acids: CASSRGDTGELFF. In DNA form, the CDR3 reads TGTGCCAGCAGCCGAGGGGACACCGGGGAGCTGTTTTTT.

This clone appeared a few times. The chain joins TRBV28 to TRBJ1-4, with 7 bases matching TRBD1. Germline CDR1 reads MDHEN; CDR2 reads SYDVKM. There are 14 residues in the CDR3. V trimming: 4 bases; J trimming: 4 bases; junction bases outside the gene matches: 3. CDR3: CASSSGQDNEKLFF. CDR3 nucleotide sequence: TGTGCCAGCAGTTCCGGACAGGATAATGAAAAACTGTTTTTT.

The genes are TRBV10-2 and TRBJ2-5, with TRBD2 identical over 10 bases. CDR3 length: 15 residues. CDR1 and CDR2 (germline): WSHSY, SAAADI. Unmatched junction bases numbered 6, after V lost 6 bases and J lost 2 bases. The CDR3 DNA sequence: TGCGCCAGCAGGATGAGCGGGGGGGGGCAAGAGACCCAGTACTTC. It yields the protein CASRMSGGGQETQYF.

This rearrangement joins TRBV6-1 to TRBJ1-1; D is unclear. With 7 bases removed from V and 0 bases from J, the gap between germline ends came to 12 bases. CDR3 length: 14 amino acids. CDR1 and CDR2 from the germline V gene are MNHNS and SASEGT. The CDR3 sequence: CASITVGLNTEAFF. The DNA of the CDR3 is TGTGCCAGCATAACTGTCGGGTTGAACACTGAAGCTTTCTTT.

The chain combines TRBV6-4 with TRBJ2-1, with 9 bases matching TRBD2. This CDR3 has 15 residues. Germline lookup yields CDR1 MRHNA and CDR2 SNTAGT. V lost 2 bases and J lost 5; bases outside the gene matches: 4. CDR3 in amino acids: CASSDRAGGDNEQFF. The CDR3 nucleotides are TGTGCCAGCAGTGACAGAGCGGGGGGCGACAATGAGCAGTTCTTC.

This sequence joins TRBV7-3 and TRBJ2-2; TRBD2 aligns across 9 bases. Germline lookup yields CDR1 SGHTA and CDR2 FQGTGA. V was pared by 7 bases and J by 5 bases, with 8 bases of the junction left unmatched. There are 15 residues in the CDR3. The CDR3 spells CASKRGAGGTGELFF. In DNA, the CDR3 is TGTGCCAGCAAGCGGGGGGCCGGTGGAACCGGGGAGCTGTTTTTT.

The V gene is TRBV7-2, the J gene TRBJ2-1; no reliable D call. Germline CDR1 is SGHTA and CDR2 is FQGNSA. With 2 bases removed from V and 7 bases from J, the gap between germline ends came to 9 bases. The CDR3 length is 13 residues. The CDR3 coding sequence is TGTGCCAGCAGCTTATTTGGGGTAAATGAGCAGTTCTTC. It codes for CASSLFGVNEQFF.

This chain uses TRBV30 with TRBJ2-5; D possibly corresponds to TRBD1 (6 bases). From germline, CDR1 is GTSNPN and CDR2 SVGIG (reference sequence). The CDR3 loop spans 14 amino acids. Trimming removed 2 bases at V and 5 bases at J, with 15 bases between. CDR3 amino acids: CAWSTRQVGETQYF. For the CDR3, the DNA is TGTGCCTGGAGTACCCGACAGGTCGGGGAGACCCAGTACTTC.

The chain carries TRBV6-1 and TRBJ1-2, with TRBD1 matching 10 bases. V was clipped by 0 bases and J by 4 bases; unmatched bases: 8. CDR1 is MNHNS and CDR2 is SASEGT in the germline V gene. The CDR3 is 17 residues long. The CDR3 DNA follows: TGTGCCAGCAGTGAAGCCACCGGACAGGGGGGCCTCTATGGCTACACCTTC. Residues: CASSEATGQGGLYGYTF.

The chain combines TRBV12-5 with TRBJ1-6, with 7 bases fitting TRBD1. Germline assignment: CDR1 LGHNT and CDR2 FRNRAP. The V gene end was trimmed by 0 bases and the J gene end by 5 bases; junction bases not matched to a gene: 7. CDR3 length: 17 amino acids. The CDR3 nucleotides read TGTGCTAGTGGTTTGGTAAGGCAGGGGGGAGATAATTCACCCCTCCACTTT. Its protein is CASGLVRQGGDNSPLHF.

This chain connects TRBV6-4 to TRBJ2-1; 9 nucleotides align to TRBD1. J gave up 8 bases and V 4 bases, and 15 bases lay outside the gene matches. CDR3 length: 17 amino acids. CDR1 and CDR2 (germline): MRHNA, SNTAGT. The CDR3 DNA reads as TGTGCCAGCAGTGGGCACGGAAGGGGACAGGGAATCGATGAGCAGTTCTTC. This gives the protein CASSGHGRGQGIDEQFF.

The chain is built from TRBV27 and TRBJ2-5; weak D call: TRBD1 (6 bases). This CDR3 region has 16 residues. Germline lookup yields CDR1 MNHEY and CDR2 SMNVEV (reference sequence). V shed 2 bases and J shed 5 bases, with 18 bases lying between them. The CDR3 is CASSLKDSPVRETQYF. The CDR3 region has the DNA TGTGCCAGCAGTTTAAAGGACAGCCCCGTTAGGGAGACCCAGTACTTC.